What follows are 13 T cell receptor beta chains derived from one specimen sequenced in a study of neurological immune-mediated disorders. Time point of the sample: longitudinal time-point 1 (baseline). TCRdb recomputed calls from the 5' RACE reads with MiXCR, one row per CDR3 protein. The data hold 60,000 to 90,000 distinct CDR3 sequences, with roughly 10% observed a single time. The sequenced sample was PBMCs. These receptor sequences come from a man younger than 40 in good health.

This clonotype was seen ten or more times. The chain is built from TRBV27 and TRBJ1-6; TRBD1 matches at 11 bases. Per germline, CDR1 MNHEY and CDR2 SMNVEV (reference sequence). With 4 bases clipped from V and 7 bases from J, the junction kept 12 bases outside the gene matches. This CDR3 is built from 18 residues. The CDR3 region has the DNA TGTGCCAGCAGTTCAAACCTTGGGACAGGGGGTAGGAATTCACCCCTCCACTTT. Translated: CASSSNLGTGGRNSPLHF.

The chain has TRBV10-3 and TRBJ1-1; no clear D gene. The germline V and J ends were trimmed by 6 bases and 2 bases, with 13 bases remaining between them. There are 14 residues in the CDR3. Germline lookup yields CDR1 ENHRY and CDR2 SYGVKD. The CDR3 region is CAIRLPSSNTEAFF. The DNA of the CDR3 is TGTGCCATCAGGCTGCCGAGTTCCAACACTGAAGCTTTCTTT.

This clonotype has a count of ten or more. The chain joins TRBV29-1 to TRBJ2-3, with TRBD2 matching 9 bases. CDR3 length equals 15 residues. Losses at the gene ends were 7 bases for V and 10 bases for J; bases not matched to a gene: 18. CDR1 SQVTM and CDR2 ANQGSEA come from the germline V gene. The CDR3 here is CSAFERGRAQGAQYF. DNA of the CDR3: TGCAGCGCCTTTGAACGCGGGAGGGCCCAGGGGGCGCAGTATTTT.

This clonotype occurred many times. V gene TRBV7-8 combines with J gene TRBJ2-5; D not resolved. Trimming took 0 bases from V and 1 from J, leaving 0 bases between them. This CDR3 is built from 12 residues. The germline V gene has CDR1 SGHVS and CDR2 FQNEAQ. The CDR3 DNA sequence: TGTGCCAGCAGCTTAGCCCAAGAGACCCAGTACTTC. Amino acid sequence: CASSLAQETQYF.

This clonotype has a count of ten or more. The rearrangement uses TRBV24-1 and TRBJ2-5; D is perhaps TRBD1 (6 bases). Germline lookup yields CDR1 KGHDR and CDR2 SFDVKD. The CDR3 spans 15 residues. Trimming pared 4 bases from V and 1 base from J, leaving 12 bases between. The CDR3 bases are TGTGCCACCAGTGACATCGGACAGACCCAAGAGACCCAGTACTTC. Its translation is CATSDIGQTQETQYF.

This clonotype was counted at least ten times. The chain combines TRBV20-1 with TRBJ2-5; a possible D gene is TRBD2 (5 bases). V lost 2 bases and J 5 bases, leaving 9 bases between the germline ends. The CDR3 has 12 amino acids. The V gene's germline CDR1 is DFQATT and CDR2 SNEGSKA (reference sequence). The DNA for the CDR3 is TGCAGTGCTAGAAAGGAGGAGGAGACCCAGTACTTC. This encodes CSARKEEETQYF.

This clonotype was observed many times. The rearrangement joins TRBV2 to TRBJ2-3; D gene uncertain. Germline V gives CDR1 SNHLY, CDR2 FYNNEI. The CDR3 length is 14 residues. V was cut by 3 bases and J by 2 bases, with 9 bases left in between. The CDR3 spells CASSEPDTTDTQYF. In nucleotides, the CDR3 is TGTGCCAGCAGTGAGCCCGACACCACAGATACGCAGTATTTT.

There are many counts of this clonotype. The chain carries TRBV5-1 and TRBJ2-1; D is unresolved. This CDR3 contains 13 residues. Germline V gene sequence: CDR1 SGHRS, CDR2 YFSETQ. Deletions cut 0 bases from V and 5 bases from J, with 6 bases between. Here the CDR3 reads CASSLGQDNEQFF. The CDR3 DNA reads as TGCGCCAGCAGCTTGGGACAAGACAATGAGCAGTTCTTC.

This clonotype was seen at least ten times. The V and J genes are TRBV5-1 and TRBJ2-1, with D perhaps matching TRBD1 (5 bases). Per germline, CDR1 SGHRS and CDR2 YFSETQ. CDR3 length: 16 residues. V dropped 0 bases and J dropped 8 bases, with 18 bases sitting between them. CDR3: CASSLERQGSFDEQFF. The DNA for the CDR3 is TGCGCCAGCAGCTTGGAGAGGCAGGGTAGTTTCGATGAGCAGTTCTTC.

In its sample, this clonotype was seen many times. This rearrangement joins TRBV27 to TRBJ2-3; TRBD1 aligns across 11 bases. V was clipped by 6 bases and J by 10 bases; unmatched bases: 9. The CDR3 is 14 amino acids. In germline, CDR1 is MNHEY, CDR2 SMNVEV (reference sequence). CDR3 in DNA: TGTGCCAGCAGGGGGACAGGGGGTAAGATCGCGCAGTATTTT. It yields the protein CASRGTGGKIAQYF.

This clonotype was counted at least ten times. DNA of the CDR3: TGCAGTGCTGGACAGGGGGTAGCCAAAAACATTCAGTACTTC. Translated: CSAGQGVAKNIQYF. This rearrangement joins TRBV20-1 to TRBJ2-4; 10 nucleotides line up with TRBD1. Germline V CDR1 and CDR2: DFQATT, SNEGSKA (reference sequence). After removal of 5 bases from V and 0 bases from J, the junction contained 1 base not matched to a gene. The CDR3 is 14 amino acids.

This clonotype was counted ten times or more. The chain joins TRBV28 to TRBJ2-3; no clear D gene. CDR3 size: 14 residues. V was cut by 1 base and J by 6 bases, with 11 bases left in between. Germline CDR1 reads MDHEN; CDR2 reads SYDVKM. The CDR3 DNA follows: TGTGCCAGCAGTTTATCCGATTCATGGGATACGCAGTATTTT. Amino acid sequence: CASSLSDSWDTQYF.

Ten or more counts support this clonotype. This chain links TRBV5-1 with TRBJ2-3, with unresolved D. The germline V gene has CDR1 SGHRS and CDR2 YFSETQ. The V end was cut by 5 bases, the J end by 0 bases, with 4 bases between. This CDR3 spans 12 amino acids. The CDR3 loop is CASSQSTDTQYF. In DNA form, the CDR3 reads TGCGCCAGCAGTCAAAGCACAGATACGCAGTATTTT.